This passage covers 8 T cell receptor beta chains from one sample sequenced in a study of blood T cell repertoires in COVID-19. This table comes from immunoSEQ multiplex PCR, and its TCRdb copy is limited to in-frame clones, with some not included. Altogether some 350,000 clones are present, approximately 88% being singletons, with the ten largest covering under 6%. The sample taken for sequencing was PBMCs or T cells enriched from blood (not recorded which). Receptors were obtained from a man in his thirties or forties who had recovered from COVID-19.

This clone showed up just once. The V call is TRBV12-3 or TRBV12-4, the J call TRBJ1-5; D gene uncertain. V was clipped by 1 base and J by 12 bases, with 7 bases between them. The CDR3 runs to 11 residues. This CDR3 is CASSLGSLQHF. The CDR3 DNA is TGTGCCAGCAGTTTAGGATCACTCCAGCATTTT.

A single count supports this clone. The rearrangement uses TRBV19 and TRBJ2-1, with 8 bases that match TRBD1. The CDR3 loop spans 13 amino acids. V dropped 3 bases and J dropped 10; count of bases not matched to a gene: 5. Per germline, CDR1 LNHDA and CDR2 SQIVND (reference sequence). The CDR3 DNA follows: TGTGCCAGTAGTATGGGGACAGGAGGGGAGCAGTTCTTC. Translation: CASSMGTGGEQFF. The entire variable domain, with the rest obtained from reference TRBV19 and TRBJ2-1, is as follows: DGGITQSPKYLFRKEGQNVTLSCEQNLNHDAMYWYRQDPGQGLRLIYYSQIVNDFQKGDIAEGYSVSREKKESFPLTVTSAQKNPTAFYLCASSMGTGGEQFFGPGTRLTVL.

The chain has TRBV28 and TRBJ1-2; tentatively, D is TRBD1 (6 bases). The germline V gene has CDR1 MDHEN and CDR2 SYDVKM. This CDR3 has 13 amino acids. V was cut by 5 bases and J by 8 bases, with 15 bases left in between. CDR3 amino acids: CASSPRNRDGYTF. DNA of the CDR3: TGTGCCAGCAGTCCTCGGAACAGGGACGGCTACACCTTC.

This rearrangement joins TRBV4-1 to TRBJ2-1, with 14 bases aligning to TRBD2. J was trimmed by 6 bases and V by 2 bases; bases with no gene match: 6. CDR1 MGHRA and CDR2 YSYEKL come from the germline V gene. This CDR3 spans 17 amino acids. The CDR3, as DNA: TGCGCCAGCAGCCAACCCCGACTAGCGGGGGGGCTCAATGAGCAGTTCTTC. Protein: CASSQPRLAGGLNEQFF.

The rearrangement links TRBV6-5 to TRBJ1-2; TRBD1 matches 7 bases. CDR3 length: 13 residues. The V gene end was trimmed by 9 bases and the J gene end by 7 bases; junction bases not matched to a gene: 11. The germline gives CDR1 MNHEY, CDR2 SVGAGI. CDR3 DNA: TGTGCCAGTACCCCCCGAGGGGGCCTTGGCTACACCTTC. Amino acids: CASTPRGGLGYTF.

The chain is built from TRBV29-1 and TRBJ2-7, with 9 bases aligning to TRBD2. The CDR3 covers 14 residues. V lost 7 bases, J lost 3 bases, and 10 bases stayed unmatched. CDR1 and CDR2 (germline): SQVTM, ANQGSEA. CDR3 bases: TGCAGCGCTACATCTAGCGGGGAACTCTACGAGCAGTACTTC. It encodes CSATSSGELYEQYF.

The chain has TRBV6-1 and TRBJ2-7; 8 bases align to TRBD1. CDR3 length equals 15 residues. Germline CDR1 is MNHNS and CDR2 is SASEGT. V lost 1 base to trimming and J lost 3 bases; unmatched junction nucleotides: 5. The CDR3 reads CASSEGWDRSYEQYF. The CDR3 bases are TGTGCCAGCAGTGAAGGGTGGGACAGGAGCTACGAGCAGTACTTC.

This clone has a single count. The chain recombines TRBV6-5 with TRBJ2-1; 8 bases map to TRBD2. The CDR3 loop spans 15 amino acids. V shed 8 bases, J shed 7 bases, and the junction held 13 bases outside the gene matches. The germline gives CDR1 MNHEY, CDR2 SVGAGI. CDR3 bases: TGTGCCAGCTCCCGGACGGTCGAGCGGGGGAATGAGCAGTTCTTC. It is translated as CASSRTVERGNEQFF.